This TCR beta chain stems from a study of identical twins listed by TCRdb under 2016. With regard to the full study: To test whether fetal clonotypes persist, the study used deep sequencing on TCR alpha and beta repertoires from monozygotic twins, unrelated adults of various ages, and cord blood. To rule out contamination, the twin experiments were replicated at different times with different library preparation protocols.

The protocol used for the library was 5' RACE. These reads were obtained on an Illumina HiSeq 2000. A universal primer binding site was introduced by template switching, and a unique molecular identifier was present in the final cDNA, enabling accurate counting of TCR cDNA molecules. First-strand cDNA for TCR alpha and beta chains was synthesized from specific primers in the conserved constant-segment region. Each cDNA library was double barcoded, with a SMART-Mk sample barcode plus Illumina barcodes, to control for contamination. TruSeq adapter sequences, together with Illumina sample barcodes, were added in two successive PCR steps. The Illumina HiSeq platform was used with custom primers to sequence TCR alpha and beta cDNA libraries. The authors' analysis ran thus. MiGEC was used to process raw reads and extract unique molecular identifiers, and MiXCR was used to find CDR3 positions. For each individual, recombination models were inferred using an EM algorithm with the repgenHMM and IGoR tools. Shared clonotype analysis was performed with the tcR package in R, normalizing sharing by the product of cloneset sizes. To study raw recombination free of thymic and clonal selection effects, out-of-frame nonproductive sequences were analyzed. TCRdb reprocessing: public reads trimmed at Q25 with fastp, clones called with MiXCR, in-frame beta chains kept. For every CDR3 protein sequence, its rows merge into one entry that carries the most common genes and DNA. The V and J calls reflect TCRdb's pipeline rather than the authors' work. This sample lists 1.5 million to 2 million distinct CDR3 sequences; about 31% were detected once. The leading ten clones occupy about 0.25% of the sample.

Every donor in the study was a healthy Caucasian. V is reduced by 0 bases and J by 5 bases, leaving a spacing of 12 bases between them. The CDR3 measures 14 amino acids from cysteine to phenylalanine. The entry retains the CDR3 DNA only, 42 bases that are in frame from base 1. Sequences SGHRS (CDR1) and YFSETQ (CDR2) are obtained from the germline V gene. Concerning this clonotype: It lacks a known antigen. Base-call qualities are not available, and no considerably larger clone is one nucleotide away.

The paper as a whole reports these results and caveats: A weaker excess of twin sharing was found in beta out-of-frame sequences because the signal-to-noise ratio was lowered by fewer shared sequences. Compared with coincidental sharing between unrelated individuals, out-of-frame TCR alpha sequences shared between twins had an excess of sequences with low generation probability. Fewer insertions were carried by abundant cord blood beta clonotypes; a weaker similar trend was observed in young adult naive repertoires, while no such trend was observed in memory repertoires. In monozygotic twins, recombination models systematically underestimated out-of-frame TCR alpha sharing, but the models matched the sharing seen between unrelated individuals. Zero-insertion analyses could be partly confounded by invariant T cells such as MAIT and iNKT, though diverse VJ usage argued against such confounding for most clonotypes. Because the same donors could not be followed over many years, conclusions were based on cross-sectional statistical analysis.

Sequenced input: cord blood. In this chain, TRBV5-1 is recombined with TRBJ2-7, and the D gene may be TRBD1, 5 bases matching. This TCR derives from a newborn girl in good health. CDR3 region: CASSLVGPDDEQYF. The nucleotides are TGCGCCAGCAGCTTGGTGGGGCCGGACGACGAGCAGTACTTC.